This T cell receptor (beta chain) was obtained from a study of technical replicates of blood from a few donors. Using immunoSEQ multiplex PCR, the repertoire was profiled, and TCRdb retains in-frame clones only, with some absent. Found here are 65,000 to 95,000 clones, approximately 97% of them singletons; the top ten hold under 0.2%. This sequence originates from a human donor in good health. Sequencing used T cells isolated from PBMCs.

The CDR3 DNA reads TGTGCCAGCAGCCCCACAGGGCCAAGTACGGAAGCTTTCTTT. It specifies CASSPTGPSTEAFF. V usage is TRBV6-6 and J usage is TRBJ1-1, with D possibly TRBD1 on 6 matching bases. This CDR3 has 14 amino acids. Germline CDR1 reads MNHNY; CDR2 reads SVGAGI (reference sequence). V gave up 6 bases and J gave up 8 bases, with 19 bases separating them.